This record covers a single T cell receptor (beta chain). The sample originates from a study of control samples from healthy donors and cancer patients. Assay used: immunoSEQ multiplex PCR; TCRdb lists only in-frame clones, some missing. The sample has about 85,000 clones; just under 90% are singletons. The germline CDR1 and CDR2 sequences are MNHEY and SVGAGI. This CDR3 region has 14 residues. V lost 0 bases, J lost 10 bases, and 15 bases lay in between. This sequence joins TRBV6-5 and TRBJ1-2; no clear D. The TCR was taken from a man aged 45-60 years in good health. The sample was blood. DNA for the CDR3: TGTGCCAGCAGTTACTCAATAGACATCCTTCTCTACACCTTC. Its protein is CASSYSIDILLYTF.